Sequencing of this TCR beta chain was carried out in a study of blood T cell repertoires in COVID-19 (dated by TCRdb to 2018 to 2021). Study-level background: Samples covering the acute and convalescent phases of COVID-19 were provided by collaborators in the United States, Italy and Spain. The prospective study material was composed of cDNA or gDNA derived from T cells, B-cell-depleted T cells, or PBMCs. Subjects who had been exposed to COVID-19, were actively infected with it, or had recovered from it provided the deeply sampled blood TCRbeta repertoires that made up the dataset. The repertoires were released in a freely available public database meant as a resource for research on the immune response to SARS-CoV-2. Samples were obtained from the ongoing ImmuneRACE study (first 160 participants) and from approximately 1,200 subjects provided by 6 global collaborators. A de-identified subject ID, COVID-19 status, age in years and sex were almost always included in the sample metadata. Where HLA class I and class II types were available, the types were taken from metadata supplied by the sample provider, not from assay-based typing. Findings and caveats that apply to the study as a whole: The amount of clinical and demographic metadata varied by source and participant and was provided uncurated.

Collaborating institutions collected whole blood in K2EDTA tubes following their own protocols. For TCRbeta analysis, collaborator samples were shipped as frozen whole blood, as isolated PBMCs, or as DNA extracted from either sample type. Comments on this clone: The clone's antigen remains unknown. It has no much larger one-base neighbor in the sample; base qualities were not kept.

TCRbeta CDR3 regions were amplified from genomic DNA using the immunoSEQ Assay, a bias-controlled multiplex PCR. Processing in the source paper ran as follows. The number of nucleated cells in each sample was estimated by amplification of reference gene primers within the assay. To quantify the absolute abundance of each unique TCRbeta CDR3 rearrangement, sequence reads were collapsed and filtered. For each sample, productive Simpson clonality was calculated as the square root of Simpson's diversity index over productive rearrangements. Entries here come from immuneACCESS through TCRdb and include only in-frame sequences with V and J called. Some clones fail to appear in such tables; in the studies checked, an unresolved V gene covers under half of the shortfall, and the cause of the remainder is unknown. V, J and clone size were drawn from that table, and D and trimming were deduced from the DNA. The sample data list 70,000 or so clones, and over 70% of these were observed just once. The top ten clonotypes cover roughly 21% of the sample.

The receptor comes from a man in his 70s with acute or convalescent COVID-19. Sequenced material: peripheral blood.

The nucleotide sequence is TGTGCCAGCAGTGCCGGTCCCGAGTTCGACACCGGGGAGCTGTTTTTT. It specifies CASSAGPEFDTGELFF. In this chain, TRBV6-4 is recombined with TRBJ2-2, with the D gene not confidently named. CDR1 and CDR2, per the germline V gene, are MRHNA and SNTAGT. Trimming at the junction amounts to 4 bases on V and 3 bases on J, and the germline ends lie 15 bases apart. The CDR3 starts with the cysteine, ends with the phenylalanine, and has 16 residues. Left in the record is the CDR3 DNA by itself, 48 bases read in frame from the first base.